Shown below are 7 T cell receptor beta chains from a single sample sequenced in a study of response to subunit inactivated influenza vaccine. TCRdb reprocessed the RT-PCR reads with MiXCR, giving one entry per CDR3 protein. The sample shows 550,000 to 800,000 distinct CDR3 sequences, approximately 13% of them seen only once. The material was PBMCs from blood, obtained 14 days before vaccination. All receptors derive from a man over 45 who received an inactivated influenza vaccine.

This clonotype was found a few times. This rearrangement joins TRBV10-3 to TRBJ2-5; TRBD1 aligns across 8 bases. CDR3 length: 17 residues. The trim removed 1 base at V and 1 base at J, leaving 8 bases unmatched. The V gene's germline CDR1 is ENHRY and CDR2 SYGVKD. CDR3: CAISEFQGQVFQETQYF. The CDR3 coding sequence is TGTGCCATCAGTGAGTTTCAGGGACAGGTCTTCCAAGAGACCCAGTACTTC.

There are a few counts of this clonotype. The chain is built from TRBV20-1 and TRBJ2-7, with 9 positions matching TRBD2. V lost 5 bases to trimming and J lost 0 bases; unmatched junction nucleotides: 5. Germline V gene lookup returns CDR1 DFQATT and CDR2 SNEGSKA (reference sequence). The CDR3 sequence is 14 residues long. The CDR3 DNA reads TGCAGTGCTGTTAGCGGGAGCCGCTCCTACGAGCAGTACTTC. It specifies CSAVSGSRSYEQYF.

This chain uses TRBV11-1 with TRBJ2-2; 14 bases fit TRBD2. The CDR3 loop spans 21 amino acids. V lost 2 bases to trimming and J lost 5 bases; unmatched junction nucleotides: 16. CDR1 and CDR2 (germline): SGHAT, FQDESV (reference sequence). The CDR3 region is CASSLKGSGLAGGVKTGELFF. The CDR3 bases are TGTGCCAGCAGCTTAAAGGGATCCGGACTAGCGGGAGGCGTGAAGACCGGGGAGCTGTTTTTT.

This clonotype was picked up many times. This CDR3 is CASSSGVRDNEQFF. As DNA, the CDR3 is TGCGCCAGCAGCTCTGGAGTCCGAGACAATGAGCAGTTCTTC. V gene TRBV5-1 combines with J gene TRBJ2-1; D uncertain. Germline CDR1 and CDR2: SGHRS and YFSETQ. Trimming left V 3 bases short and J 5 bases short, with 12 bases between. CDR3 size: 14 residues.

V and J are TRBV18 and TRBJ2-3, with 10 bases fitting TRBD1. Unmatched junction bases numbered 8, after V lost 1 base and J lost 10 bases. The CDR3 is 15 residues long. Germline CDR1 is KGHSH and CDR2 is LQKENI. The CDR3 loop is CASSPRQGAQNPQYF. CDR3 bases: TGTGCCAGCTCACCACGACAGGGGGCGCAGAATCCGCAGTATTTT. Together with reference TRBV18 and TRBJ2-3, the CDR3 gives the full variable domain: NAGVMQNPRHLVRRRGQEARLRCSPMKGHSHVYWYRQLPEEGLKFMVYLQKENIIDESGMPKERFSAEFPKEGPSILRIQQVVRGDSAAYFCASSPRQGAQNPQYFGPGTRLTVL.

This clonotype was observed at least ten times. The chain has TRBV27 and TRBJ2-2; D call uncertain. Germline V gene data show CDR1 as MNHEY and CDR2 as SMNVEV (reference sequence). Between the trimmed V and J ends, which lost 3 bases and 4 bases, there was a span of 9 bases. The CDR3 spans 14 residues. CDR3 bases: TGTGCCAGCAGTTTGGGTTTGGCCACCGGGGAGCTGTTTTTT. Translated, it gives CASSLGLATGELFF.

V gene TRBV6-1 combines with J gene TRBJ2-1, with TRBD1 matching over 7 bases. Trimming cost V 6 bases and J 2 bases; bases outside gene matches: 7. The CDR3 has 15 amino acids. CDR1 and CDR2 (germline): MNHNS, SASEGT. The CDR3 nucleotides read TGTGCCAGCAGCCTGAAAGACAGGGCCTACAATGAGCAGTTCTTC. Protein: CASSLKDRAYNEQFF.